These 30 T cell receptor beta chains were all obtained from the same sample, sequenced in a study of T cells in Graves' hyperthyroidism and ophthalmopathy. Amplified TCR beta CDR3 regions derived from RNA transcripts. During a first-round RT-PCR of the TCR CDR3, the HTBI primer set was used. TCRdb redid the calling of the multiplex PCR reads with MiXCR, one entry per CDR3 protein. Of about 740,000 distinct CDR3 sequences in the sample, 12% to 15% are singletons; the top ten hold roughly 10%. The material sequenced was blood. The receptors were sampled from a woman younger than 35 with Graves' hyperthyroidism.

This clonotype was seen ten or more times. The V call is TRBV28, the J call TRBJ1-1; a possible D gene is TRBD1 (5 bases). CDR1 and CDR2 (germline): MDHEN, SYDVKM. Deletions cut 3 bases from V and 2 bases from J, with 16 bases between. The CDR3 length is 16 residues. As DNA, the CDR3 is TGTGCCAGCAGTTTCATCCCGGGGGGGGGTAACACTGAAGCTTTCTTT. Translation gives CASSFIPGGGNTEAFF.

This clonotype has only a few counts. The rearrangement links TRBV9 to TRBJ2-7; 7 nucleotides line up with TRBD2. This CDR3 is built from 13 residues. Germline CDR1 is SGDLS and CDR2 is YYNGEE. J lost 7 bases, V lost 0 bases, and 4 bases had no gene match. The CDR3 spells CASSVGGGREQYF. The CDR3 DNA is TGTGCCAGCAGCGTAGGCGGGGGAAGGGAGCAGTACTTC.

The chain carries TRBV6-1 and TRBJ1-2; no definite D call. V was cut by 0 bases and J by 2 bases, with 10 bases left in between. Germline CDR1 MNHNS, CDR2 SASEGT. This CDR3 comprises 15 residues. The CDR3 DNA reads TGTGCCAGCAGTGAAGCATCAGGACTGAACTATGGCTACACCTTC. This gives the protein CASSEASGLNYGYTF.

The CDR3 spells CASSPGRGPFF. CDR3 bases: TGTGCCAGCAGCCCCGGACGGGGTCCGTTCTTC. This chain links TRBV7-9 with TRBJ2-1, with D perhaps TRBD2 (5 bases). This CDR3 is built from 11 residues. Germline values: CDR1 SEHNR, CDR2 FQNEAQ (reference sequence). Trimming took 5 bases from V and 15 from J, leaving 14 bases between them.

This chain links TRBV19 with TRBJ2-2, with a tentative D call TRBD1 (6 bases). The CDR3 has 15 residues. CDR1 LNHDA and CDR2 SQIVND come from the germline V gene (reference sequence). With 3 bases removed from V and 3 bases from J, the gap between germline ends came to 11 bases. DNA for the CDR3: TGTGCCAGTAGTATTCAGGGGTCGGACACCGGGGAGCTGTTTTTT. Protein: CASSIQGSDTGELFF. Looking up the rest from reference TRBV19 and TRBJ2-2 gives the full variable domain: DGGITQSPKYLFRKEGQNVTLSCEQNLNHDAMYWYRQDPGQGLRLIYYSQIVNDFQKGDIAEGYSVSREKKESFPLTVTSAQKNPTAFYLCASSIQGSDTGELFFGEGSRLTVL.

This clonotype was counted a few times. CDR3 in amino acids: CASSPGGLLHTGELFF. As DNA, the CDR3 is TGTGCCAGCTCCCCTGGCGGACTCCTTCACACCGGGGAGCTGTTTTTT. The chain couples TRBV28 to TRBJ2-2; D is possibly TRBD2 (5 bases). The length of the CDR3 is 16 residues. Trimming removed 8 bases at V and 3 bases at J, with 19 bases between. Germline lookup yields CDR1 MDHEN and CDR2 SYDVKM. Variable domain in full (rest from reference TRBV28 and TRBJ2-2): DVKVTQSSRYLVKRTGEKVFLECVQDMDHENMFWYRQDPGLGLRLIYFSYDVKMKEKGDIPEGYSVSREKKERFSLILESASTNQTSMYLCASSPGGLLHTGELFFGEGSRLTVL.

This clonotype occurred a few times. The J gene is TRBJ2-7, the V gene TRBV6-5; 8 bases are a match to TRBD2. The CDR3 contains 15 residues. V was clipped by 8 bases and J by 6 bases; unmatched bases: 15. From germline, CDR1 is MNHEY and CDR2 SVGAGI. The CDR3 loop reads CASWTGAGVSAEQYF. The DNA for the CDR3 is TGTGCCAGCTGGACGGGAGCGGGAGTATCCGCCGAGCAGTACTTC.

The sample holds many counts of this clonotype. The chain employs TRBV28 and TRBJ1-1, with TRBD1 as a possible D gene (5 bases). Germline loops: CDR1 MDHEN, CDR2 SYDVKM. There are 14 residues in the CDR3. The V end was cut by 3 bases, the J end by 1 base, with 9 bases between. For the CDR3, the DNA is TGTGCCAGCAGTTTTCTAACAGGGAACACTGAAGCTTTCTTT. It encodes CASSFLTGNTEAFF.

In its sample, this clonotype was seen many times. The V and J genes are TRBV7-8 and TRBJ2-7; possible D gene TRBD2, 6 bases. V was trimmed by 1 base and J by 3 bases, leaving 13 bases between them. Germline lookup yields CDR1 SGHVS and CDR2 FQNEAQ. This CDR3 has 15 residues. The CDR3 nucleotides read TGTGCCAGCAGCTTAGAGAGGTGGCGGGACTACGAGCAGTACTTC. It translates to CASSLERWRDYEQYF.

The rearrangement uses TRBV6-2 or TRBV6-3 and TRBJ2-5; D not certain. CDR1 and CDR2 from the germline V gene are MNHEY and SVGEGT. CDR3 length: 14 amino acids. V lost 0 bases and J lost 0, with 5 bases in between. DNA for the CDR3: TGTGCCAGCAGTTACTCTCGCGACCAAGAGACCCAGTACTTC. This codes for CASSYSRDQETQYF.

This clonotype was seen more than once but under ten times. The junction differs from germline at one of its ends, possibly a read error. This sequence joins TRBV6-5 and TRBJ1-1; perhaps TRBD1 as D (6 bases). The CDR3 is 13 residues long. Germline V gene data show CDR1 as MNHEY and CDR2 as SVGAGI. CDR3 sequence (DNA): TGTGCCAGCAGTAACAGGGTGAAGACTGAAGCTTTCTTT. Encoded protein: CASSNRVKTEAFF.

In its sample, this clonotype was seen once. The chain links TRBV27 to TRBJ2-1, with D possibly TRBD1 on 6 matching bases. Germline loops: CDR1 MNHEY, CDR2 SMNVEV (reference sequence). Trimming cost V 5 bases and J 3 bases, with 17 bases left between them. CDR3 size: 16 residues. The CDR3, as DNA: TGTGCCAGCAGTGCCCGTACAGGGATCATCTACAATGAGCAGTTCTTC. Its protein is CASSARTGIIYNEQFF.

This clonotype was detected a few times. J is TRBJ2-3 and V is TRBV24-1; D tentatively reads TRBD1 or TRBD2 (7 bases each). The length of the CDR3 is 17 residues. Germline V lookup: CDR1 KGHDR, CDR2 SFDVKD. The V gene lost 5 bases and the J gene lost 2 bases, with 19 bases spanning the gap. The chain's CDR3 is CATSGARGQRDTDTQYF. The CDR3 nucleotides are TGTGCCACCAGTGGAGCAAGGGGACAGCGGGACACAGATACGCAGTATTTT.

The J gene is TRBJ2-2, the V gene TRBV7-2; the D is unclear. CDR3 length: 16 amino acids. V dropped 0 bases and J dropped 2 bases, with 10 bases sitting between them. Per the germline V gene, CDR1 is SGHTA and CDR2 is FQGNSA. CDR3 in DNA: TGTGCCAGCAGCTTAGCTGTTCTAACCAACACCGGGGAGCTGTTTTTT. Its translation: CASSLAVLTNTGELFF. Complete variable domain (other parts from reference TRBV7-2 and TRBJ2-2): GAGVSQSPSNKVTEKGKDVELRCDPISGHTALYWYRQSLGQGLEFLIYFQGNSAPDKSGLPSDRFSAERTGGSVSTLTIQRTQQEDSAVYLCASSLAVLTNTGELFFGEGSRLTVL.

This chain links TRBV19 with TRBJ2-1, with D unresolved. The CDR3 covers 15 residues. CDR1 LNHDA and CDR2 SQIVND come from the germline V gene (reference sequence). V was trimmed by 0 bases and J by 4 bases, leaving 10 bases between them. As DNA, the CDR3 is TGTGCCAGTAGTATAGATCTCCCACCTTACAATGAGCAGTTCTTC. Its protein is CASSIDLPPYNEQFF.

This clonotype showed up many times. V gene TRBV18 combines with J gene TRBJ2-1; 7 bases align to TRBD2. Germline V gene data show CDR1 as KGHSH and CDR2 as LQKENI. The V and J ends lost 0 bases and 4 bases, in that order; junction bases with no gene match: 6. The CDR3 consists of 16 residues. In DNA form, the CDR3 reads TGTGCCAGCTCACCACCCGGACTAGTCGGTTACAATGAGCAGTTCTTC. It specifies CASSPPGLVGYNEQFF.

This clonotype was detected only a few times. J is TRBJ2-3 and V is TRBV4-3; 10 nucleotides agree with TRBD2. Germline V gives CDR1 LGHNA, CDR2 YSLEER. The CDR3 consists of 16 residues. V lost 1 base and J lost 1; bases outside the gene matches: 2. The CDR3 DNA reads TGCGCCAGCAGCCAAGGACTAGCGGGTCGCACAGATACGCAGTATTTT. Encoded protein: CASSQGLAGRTDTQYF.

This clonotype showed up many times. This chain joins TRBV18 and TRBJ1-1; D remains unclear. The V gene lost 3 bases and the J gene lost 5 bases, with 16 bases spanning the gap. CDR1 and CDR2 (germline): KGHSH, LQKENI. This CDR3 has 15 residues. This chain's CDR3 is CASSPSSKAETEAFF. CDR3 nucleotide sequence: TGTGCCAGCTCACCCTCTTCCAAGGCAGAGACTGAAGCTTTCTTT.

On this clonotype: A single base separates this from a much larger clone, so it may be a read error. The gene calls are TRBV20-1 and TRBJ2-1; the D call may be TRBD1 or TRBD2 (6 bases each). From germline, CDR1 is DFQATT and CDR2 SNEGSKA (reference sequence). The CDR3 runs to 12 residues. As DNA, the CDR3 is TGCAGTGCTAGGAGGGGGGATGTTGAGCAGCTCTTC. Its protein product is CSARRGDVEQLF.

This clonotype was counted only a few times. J is TRBJ2-7 and V is TRBV5-1; D may correspond to TRBD1 or TRBD2 (5 bases each). V lost 4 bases to trimming and J lost 3 bases, with 11 bases between them. The CDR3 sequence is 13 residues long. The V gene's germline CDR1 is SGHRS and CDR2 YFSETQ. This CDR3 is CASSPGPRYEQYF. DNA for the CDR3: TGCGCCAGCAGCCCGGGACCCCGCTACGAGCAGTACTTC.

This clonotype was counted between two and nine times. The gene calls are TRBV12-3 or TRBV12-4 and TRBJ2-1; tentative D call: TRBD1 (5 bases). Trimming took 6 bases from V and 9 from J, leaving 18 bases between them. This CDR3 comprises 14 residues. The CDR3 loop is CASSWADTSSEQFF. The DNA for the CDR3 is TGTGCCAGCAGCTGGGCGGACACATCAAGTGAGCAGTTCTTC.

This clonotype was counted many times. This chain links TRBV6-5 with TRBJ1-5; 7 bases fit TRBD1. The CDR3 is made up of 14 amino acids. The V gene end was trimmed by 2 bases and the J gene end by 5 bases; junction bases not matched to a gene: 3. The germline V gene encodes CDR1 MNHEY and CDR2 SVGAGI. CDR3 sequence reads: CASSYRGRDQPQHF. The DNA for the CDR3 is TGTGCCAGCAGTTACAGGGGGCGCGATCAGCCCCAGCATTTT.

This clonotype was seen ten or more times. This rearrangement joins TRBV11-2 to TRBJ1-2; possibly TRBD1 for D (5 bases). With 6 bases removed from V and 1 base from J, the gap between germline ends came to 15 bases. This CDR3 is built from 15 residues. Germline values: CDR1 SGHAT, CDR2 FQNNGV. The CDR3 here is CASRGGVQVNYGYTF. CDR3 in DNA: TGTGCCAGCAGGGGGGGGGTGCAGGTTAACTATGGCTACACCTTC.

This clonotype was counted a few times. V and J are TRBV7-3 and TRBJ2-3; TRBD2 aligns across 13 bases. Trimming cost V 5 bases and J 6 bases; bases outside gene matches: 11. Germline values: CDR1 SGHTA, CDR2 FQGTGA. The length of the CDR3 is 17 residues. CDR3 loop: CASSATTTSGGPDTQYF. Here the CDR3 DNA reads TGTGCCAGCAGCGCCACTACGACTAGCGGGGGGCCCGATACGCAGTATTTT.

This clonotype has a count of ten or more. The chain employs TRBV20-1 and TRBJ1-5; D is unresolved. The ends were cut back, 2 bases at V and 6 bases at J, with 14 bases in the middle. The CDR3 length is 14 residues. CDR1 and CDR2 (germline): DFQATT, SNEGSKA (reference sequence). This CDR3 is CSARSTRGGQPQHF. The CDR3 nucleotides read TGCAGTGCTAGATCCACTCGGGGAGGTCAGCCCCAGCATTTT.

The chain uses TRBV19 and TRBJ2-2, with D hard to call. With 7 bases removed from V and 2 bases from J, the gap between germline ends came to 8 bases. The CDR3 has 13 amino acids. The V gene's germline CDR1 is LNHDA and CDR2 SQIVND (reference sequence). The DNA of the CDR3 is TGTGCCAGTAACCTCTTAAACACCGGGGAGCTGTTTTTT. Amino acid sequence: CASNLLNTGELFF.

This clonotype was seen many times. The limits of the CDR3 on the DNA are not certain, so only TCRdb's listed CDR3 is given. This chain links TRBV3-1 with TRBJ2-1; the table's D call TRBD2 went unverified against the DNA. The CDR3 is 15 residues long, ends included. In germline, CDR1 is LGHDT, CDR2 YNNKEL (reference sequence). CDR3 region: CASSSSRLGANEQFF.

This clonotype was observed at least ten times. The chain employs TRBV11-3 and TRBJ2-1; TRBD2 matches at 9 bases. This CDR3 region has 14 residues. Per the germline V gene, CDR1 is SGHNT and CDR2 is YENEEA. The junction had 5 bases not matched to a gene; V was cut back by 3 bases and J by 8 bases. The CDR3 sequence: CASSLAGGRDEQFF. The CDR3 region has the DNA TGTGCCAGCAGCTTGGCGGGAGGGCGCGATGAGCAGTTCTTC.

In DNA form, the CDR3 reads TGTGCCAGCAGCGTAGGAGAGTGGACAGGGGGTCATGAAGCTTTCTTT. It specifies CASSVGEWTGGHEAFF. The V gene is TRBV9, the J gene TRBJ1-1, with 10 bases that match TRBD1. Per germline, CDR1 SGDLS and CDR2 YYNGEE. This CDR3 has 16 residues. With V trimmed by 0 bases and J by 7 bases, 9 bases remained unmatched. Full variable domain (outside the CDR3, taken from reference TRBV9 and TRBJ1-1): DSGVTQTPKHLITATGQRVTLRCSPRSGDLSVYWYQQSLDQGLQFLIQYYNGEERAKGNILERFSAQQFPDLHSELNLSSLELGDSALYFCASSVGEWTGGHEAFFGQGTRLTVV.

V gene TRBV4-1 combines with J gene TRBJ1-5, with TRBD1 matching 7 bases. The CDR3 consists of 16 residues. V gave up 7 bases and J gave up 2 bases; unmatched junction bases: 11. The germline gives CDR1 MGHRA, CDR2 YSYEKL. CDR3 nucleotide sequence: TGCGCCAGCACTCCGGACCTACAGGGGCGCAATCAGCCCCAGCATTTT. Translated: CASTPDLQGRNQPQHF.